The clone carrying this T cell receptor (beta chain) came up a few times. What it recognizes is unknown. This sample is part of a study of beta chain features in type 1 diabetes. Sequencing targeted expressed TCRB transcripts, as all isolated RNA had been reverse transcribed. Profiled with immunoSEQ multiplex PCR; TCRdb holds only in-frame clones, not every one. There are about 620,000 clones in the sample; around a sixth occur only once, and under 0.095% lies in the top ten. The trim removed 4 bases at V and 1 base at J, leaving 5 bases unmatched. Per the germline V gene, CDR1 is MNHNY and CDR2 is SVGAGI (reference sequence). The CDR3 covers 16 residues. General observations from the study: Unsettled here was the matter of whether HLA type influences TCRB rearrangement.

Sequencing was carried out using naive CD4+ T cells from blood. The clonotype originates from a man aged 18 to 29 in good health. This chain uses TRBV6-6 with TRBJ2-3, with 10 bases identical to TRBD1. CDR3 in amino acids: CASSWGGTGGTDTQYF. CDR3 sequence (DNA): TGTGCCAGCAGTTGGGGAGGGACAGGGGGCACAGATACGCAGTATTTT.